The next 12 T cell receptor beta chains were all read from a single sample in a study of radiation and T cells in renal cell carcinoma. Time point defined: blood 2 weeks post-SBRT. The treatment was: 15 Gy SBRT to primary tumor, nephrectomy 4 weeks later. Sequencing was performed with immunoSEQ multiplex PCR; in TCRdb, only in-frame clones are kept and a portion is missing. The table has 100,000 to 150,000 clones, 88% seen once. This specimen was blood, taken from a patient whose treatment included radiotherapy and nephrectomy. These receptors all stem from a woman aged 70-85 years with renal cell carcinoma.

This rearrangement joins TRBV11-2 to TRBJ1-4; a weak D match, TRBD1 (6 bases). Trimming cost V 7 bases and J 3 bases, with 12 bases left between them. This CDR3 spans 14 amino acids. CDR1 and CDR2 from the germline V gene are SGHAT and FQNNGV. CDR3 residues: CASNPGHPNEKLFF. DNA of the CDR3: TGTGCCAGCAACCCGGGACACCCTAATGAAAAACTGTTTTTT.

The chain carries TRBV7-2 and TRBJ2-7, with D uncertain. The germline CDR1 and CDR2 sequences are SGHTA and FQGNSA. The CDR3 consists of 13 residues. Trimming took 5 bases from V and 3 from J, leaving 11 bases between them. DNA for the CDR3: TGTGCCAGCAGCCCACGACCTCTCTACGAGCAGTACTTC. This encodes CASSPRPLYEQYF.

V usage is TRBV2 and J usage is TRBJ2-3, with D unresolved. Germline values: CDR1 SNHLY, CDR2 FYNNEI. Trimming removed 5 bases from V and 1 base from J, with 13 bases in between. The CDR3 is made up of 15 amino acids. CDR3: CASSSGSGGTDTQYF. The CDR3 DNA follows: TGTGCCAGCAGTTCCGGGTCTGGGGGCACAGATACGCAGTATTTT.

The chain uses TRBV11-2 and TRBJ1-3; D call uncertain. CDR1 is SGHAT and CDR2 is FQNNGV in the germline V gene. Trimming left V 2 bases short and J 4 bases short, with 9 bases between. There are 14 residues in the CDR3. DNA for the CDR3: TGTGCCAGCAGCTTAAGTTCTACGGGAAACACCATATATTTT. Amino acids: CASSLSSTGNTIYF.

The chain couples TRBV27 to TRBJ1-1; D unresolved. V lost 7 bases and J 0 bases, leaving 15 bases between the germline ends. Germline V gene sequence: CDR1 MNHEY, CDR2 SMNVEV (reference sequence). The CDR3 is 15 amino acids. The CDR3 sequence is CASNEEAPMNTEAFF. CDR3 nucleotide sequence: TGTGCCAGCAATGAGGAGGCCCCTATGAACACTGAAGCTTTCTTT.

The chain is built from TRBV10-3 and TRBJ2-1, with 8 bases fitting TRBD2. V gave up 8 bases and J gave up 7 bases; unmatched junction bases: 10. CDR1 and CDR2 from the germline V gene are ENHRY and SYGVKD. This CDR3 contains 14 residues. The CDR3 loop is CAIGASGGINEQFF. CDR3 nucleotide sequence: TGTGCCATCGGGGCAAGCGGGGGTATAAATGAGCAGTTCTTC.

This CDR3 is CSANKGYEQYF. The CDR3 DNA is TGCAGTGCTAACAAGGGCTACGAGCAGTACTTC. The rearrangement uses TRBV20-1 and TRBJ2-7; D remains ambiguous. The CDR3 length is 11 residues. The V gene lost 4 bases and the J gene lost 3 bases, with 7 bases spanning the gap. The germline V gene has CDR1 DFQATT and CDR2 SNEGSKA (reference sequence).

The chain couples TRBV28 to TRBJ1-2, with D hard to call. V gave up 6 bases and J gave up 5 bases, with 19 bases separating them. The CDR3 loop spans 15 amino acids. The germline V gene has CDR1 MDHEN and CDR2 SYDVKM. CDR3 sequence (DNA): TGTGCCAGCAGCACCCCACCTTCCAGCGAATATGGCTACACCTTC. Translating gives CASSTPPSSEYGYTF.

The rearrangement links TRBV7-3 to TRBJ2-7; the D gene could be TRBD1 or TRBD2 (5 bases each). Trimming removed 5 bases at V and 5 bases at J, with 16 bases between. This CDR3 has 14 amino acids. Germline values: CDR1 SGHTA, CDR2 FQGTGA. CDR3: CASSEGFQGDEQYF. CDR3 DNA: TGTGCCAGCAGCGAAGGATTCCAGGGAGACGAGCAGTACTTC.

The gene calls are TRBV9 and TRBJ2-3, with D tentatively TRBD2 (7 bases). With 4 bases removed from V and 5 bases from J, the gap between germline ends came to 20 bases. The CDR3 totals 16 residues. In germline, CDR1 is SGDLS, CDR2 YYNGEE. CDR3 loop: CASSTTAGAGLDTQYF. DNA for the CDR3: TGTGCCAGCAGCACCACCGCGGGGGCCGGGTTAGATACGCAGTATTTT.

The genes are TRBV6-6 and TRBJ1-5; 10 bases are shared with TRBD1. V gave up 4 bases and J gave up 6 bases; unmatched junction bases: 9. The germline V gene encodes CDR1 MNHNY and CDR2 SVGAGI (reference sequence). The CDR3 contains 16 residues. CDR3 nucleotides: TGTGCCAGCAGTTTATCCGGGACAGGGGTGGTTCAGCCCCAGCATTTT. Amino acids: CASSLSGTGVVQPQHF.

The CDR3 here is CASSEPRVADTQYF. DNA of the CDR3: TGCGCCAGCAGCGAACCCAGGGTAGCAGATACGCAGTATTTT. This chain connects TRBV5-1 to TRBJ2-3; a possible D gene is TRBD1 (5 bases). This CDR3 spans 14 amino acids. Germline V gene sequence: CDR1 SGHRS, CDR2 YFSETQ. With 4 bases removed from V and 4 bases from J, the gap between germline ends came to 13 bases.